The 23 T cell receptor beta chains in this list originate from one sample, sequenced in a study of T cell repertoires in cytomegalovirus infection. TCRdb redid the calling of the reads with MiXCR, one entry per CDR3 protein. The sample has about 890,000 distinct CDR3 sequences, roughly 30% seen once. The antigens of these receptors remain unknown. Material: cultured CD8+ T cells from PBMCs, obtained from culture after CMV antigen stimulation. Source of these receptors: a human donor in good health (CMV status not recorded). Some clones in this sample may be carry-over from other donors' samples.

The V gene is TRBV24-1, the J gene TRBJ2-3; 13 nucleotides align to TRBD2. V was pared by 5 bases and J by 0 bases, with 4 bases of the junction left unmatched. The CDR3 runs 17 residues. Germline values: CDR1 KGHDR, CDR2 SFDVKD. CDR3 nucleotides: TGTGCCACCAGTGCGGGACTAGCGGGGCCTAGCACAGATACGCAGTATTTT. The encoded protein is CATSAGLAGPSTDTQYF.

The chain is built from TRBV6-2 or TRBV6-3 and TRBJ1-2; D gene ambiguous. This CDR3 spans 14 amino acids. The germline gives CDR1 MNHEY, CDR2 SVGEGT. Trimming cost V 1 base and J 3 bases, with 9 bases left between them. The CDR3 bases are TGTGCCAGCAGTTACTTAGTGGAGGACTATGGCTACACCTTC. This sequence encodes CASSYLVEDYGYTF.

The chain is built from TRBV12-3 or TRBV12-4 and TRBJ2-2, with D unclear. The CDR3 spans 12 residues. Trimming took 5 bases from V and 8 from J, leaving 9 bases between them. CDR3 loop: CASSQLRGELFF. As DNA, the CDR3 is TGTGCCAGCAGTCAGCTCCGGGGGGAGCTGTTTTTT.

The rearrangement joins TRBV2 to TRBJ2-7; 9 bases are a match to TRBD1. This CDR3 is built from 13 residues. Germline CDR1 and CDR2: SNHLY and FYNNEI. V lost 6 bases, J lost 5 bases, and 5 bases stayed unmatched. Here the CDR3 reads CASRRRTGDEQYF. CDR3 DNA sequence: TGTGCCAGCAGGAGGAGGACAGGGGACGAGCAGTACTTC. The full variable domain, its missing parts supplied by reference TRBV2 and TRBJ2-7, is EPEVTQTPSHQVTQMGQEVILRCVPISNHLYFYWYRQILGQKVEFLVSFYNNEISEKSEIFDDQFSVERPDGSNFTLKIRSTKLEDSAMYFCASRRRTGDEQYFGPGTRLTVT.

The gene calls are TRBV6-6 and TRBJ2-1; D is possibly TRBD1 (5 bases). The CDR3 extends over 16 amino acids. Germline CDR1 MNHNY, CDR2 SVGAGI (reference sequence). The V end was cut by 2 bases, the J end by 5 bases, with 16 bases between. CDR3 residues: CASSYPTVGPNNEQFF. DNA of the CDR3: TGTGCCAGCAGTTACCCGACTGTGGGGCCCAACAATGAGCAGTTCTTC.

J is TRBJ2-2 and V is TRBV6-1, with 7 bases aligning to TRBD1. The CDR3 consists of 14 residues. Germline CDR1 and CDR2: MNHNS and SASEGT. V gave up 11 bases and J gave up 1 base; unmatched junction bases: 7. The CDR3 protein is CAAARTGNTGELFF. DNA for the CDR3: TGTGCCGCCGCGAGGACAGGGAACACCGGGGAGCTGTTTTTT.

The chain uses TRBV6-2 or TRBV6-3 and TRBJ1-6; possible D gene TRBD1, 5 bases. This CDR3 contains 15 residues. Germline V CDR1 and CDR2: MNHEY, SVGEGT. V lost 2 bases and J 7 bases, leaving 12 bases between the germline ends. In nucleotides, the CDR3 is TGTGCCAGCAGTTACAGGGGAGAAGGCAATTCACCCCTCCACTTT. Protein sequence: CASSYRGEGNSPLHF.

The gene calls are TRBV6-2 or TRBV6-3 and TRBJ1-5; D is uncertain. Germline V gives CDR1 MNHEY, CDR2 SVGEGT. This CDR3 is 13 amino acids long. The V and J ends lost 6 bases and 7 bases respectively, with 13 bases between them. The CDR3 sequence: CASSVGFHQPQHF. The DNA of the CDR3 is TGTGCCAGCAGCGTAGGGTTTCACCAGCCCCAGCATTTT.

V is TRBV27 and J is TRBJ2-5; 7 bases map to TRBD1. The CDR3 is 15 amino acids. With 3 bases clipped from V and 0 bases from J, the junction kept 4 bases outside the gene matches. From germline, CDR1 is MNHEY and CDR2 SMNVEV (reference sequence). CDR3 in DNA: TGTGCCAGCAGTTTGACAGGGCTGTACCAAGAGACCCAGTACTTC. Its translation: CASSLTGLYQETQYF.

V usage is TRBV7-2 and J usage is TRBJ2-5; possible D gene TRBD2, 5 bases. Per the germline V gene, CDR1 is SGHTA and CDR2 is FQGNSA. Trimming cost V 5 bases and J 1 base, with 14 bases left between them. The length of the CDR3 is 15 residues. CDR3 bases: TGTGCCAGCAGCATAAGGTCGGGGATCCAAGAGACCCAGTACTTC. Amino acid sequence: CASSIRSGIQETQYF.

The chain joins TRBV27 to TRBJ1-1, with 7 nucleotides matching TRBD1. The CDR3 consists of 14 residues. V lost 8 bases to trimming and J lost 3 bases; unmatched junction nucleotides: 9. Germline CDR1 MNHEY, CDR2 SMNVEV (reference sequence). This chain's CDR3 is CASQLDRADTEAFF. The CDR3 DNA follows: TGTGCCAGCCAACTTGACAGGGCGGACACTGAAGCTTTCTTT.

The chain links TRBV6-2 or TRBV6-3 to TRBJ2-7, with D uncertain. The CDR3 runs 13 residues. Trimming removed 6 bases at V and 5 bases at J, with 14 bases between. The germline V gene encodes CDR1 MNHEY and CDR2 SVGEGT. CDR3 loop: CASSSDPFHEQYV. In DNA, the CDR3 is TGTGCCAGCAGCTCGGATCCGTTTCACGAGCAGTACGTC.

This clonotype came up a few times. The chain carries TRBV12-3 or TRBV12-4 and TRBJ2-7; D is perhaps TRBD1 or TRBD2 (5 bases each). This CDR3 contains 15 residues. The V gene lost 3 bases and the J gene lost 2 bases, with 14 bases spanning the gap. This chain's CDR3 is CASSFGQLGAYEQYF. DNA of the CDR3: TGTGCCAGCAGTTTCGGACAACTGGGGGCCTACGAGCAGTACTTC.

The chain recombines TRBV7-6 with TRBJ2-7, with D tentatively TRBD1 (5 bases). Germline V CDR1 and CDR2: SGHVS, FNYEAQ. The CDR3 length is 13 residues. Trimming stripped 5 bases from V and 6 bases from J, with 14 bases between. In DNA form, the CDR3 reads TGTGCCAGCAGCCAAAGGGGTCTGGGCGAGCAGTACTTC. Translation gives CASSQRGLGEQYF.

This clonotype was counted ten times or more. The rearrangement links TRBV7-8 to TRBJ2-2; D remains ambiguous. Germline V CDR1 and CDR2: SGHVS, FQNEAQ. The CDR3 extends over 15 amino acids. Trimming removed 8 bases from V and 0 bases from J, with 13 bases in between. The CDR3 protein is CASHPDRTNTGELFF. In DNA form, the CDR3 reads TGTGCCAGCCACCCCGACCGGACGAACACCGGGGAGCTGTTTTTT. The complete variable domain, with remaining parts taken from reference TRBV7-8 and TRBJ2-2, reads GAGVSQSPRYKVAKRGQDVALRCDPISGHVSLFWYQQALGQGPEFLTYFQNEAQLDKSGLPSDRFFAERPEGSVSTLKIQRTQQEDSAVYLCASHPDRTNTGELFFGEGSRLTVL.

The chain couples TRBV7-6 to TRBJ2-5; D might be TRBD1 (5 bases). Germline assignment: CDR1 SGHVS and CDR2 FNYEAQ. The V gene lost 2 bases and the J gene lost 1 base, with 11 bases spanning the gap. The CDR3 has 15 residues. CDR3 in amino acids: CASSLMVRAQETQYF. CDR3 sequence (DNA): TGTGCCAGCAGCTTAATGGTCAGGGCCCAAGAGACCCAGTACTTC.

This clonotype was recorded a few times. The chain recombines TRBV7-9 with TRBJ1-1; D call uncertain. V was trimmed by 0 bases and J by 3 bases, leaving 5 bases between them. The CDR3 has 13 amino acids. From germline, CDR1 is SEHNR and CDR2 FQNEAQ (reference sequence). The CDR3 DNA is TGTGCCAGCAGCTTAGCGTCGCACACTGAAGCTTTCTTT. This encodes CASSLASHTEAFF.

The chain couples TRBV4-2 to TRBJ1-2, with 10 nucleotides matching TRBD1. Germline V lookup: CDR1 LGHNA, CDR2 YNFKEQ. J gave up 8 bases and V 4 bases, and 10 bases lay outside the gene matches. This CDR3 is built from 15 residues. CDR3 amino acids: CASSLGTGDLRGYTF. The CDR3 DNA reads TGTGCCAGCAGCCTAGGGACAGGGGACCTGCGGGGCTACACCTTC.

The chain recombines TRBV13 with TRBJ1-4; TRBD1 might be the D (5 bases). This CDR3 contains 12 residues. V shed 5 bases and J shed 7 bases, with 8 bases lying between them. The V gene's germline CDR1 is PRHDT and CDR2 FYEKMQ (reference sequence). This chain's CDR3 is CASSAGTEKLFF. CDR3 in DNA: TGTGCCAGCAGCGCCGGGACTGAAAAACTGTTTTTT.

This clonotype was detected only a few times. The CDR3 region has the DNA TGTGCCAGCAGTTTTCCCGGAGAGGTCTTTTATAATTCACCCCTCCACTTT. Translation: CASSFPGEVFYNSPLHF. The V call is TRBV28, the J call TRBJ1-6, with D unclear. Trimming stripped 3 bases from V and 4 bases from J, with 16 bases between. The CDR3 totals 17 residues. CDR1 MDHEN and CDR2 SYDVKM come from the germline V gene.

At least ten counts were recorded for this clonotype. V is TRBV7-9 and J is TRBJ2-1, with 9 positions matching TRBD2. Trimming removed 3 bases from V and 4 bases from J; junction bases left unmatched: 7. Germline assignment: CDR1 SEHNR and CDR2 FQNEAQ (reference sequence). This CDR3 has 16 amino acids. In DNA, the CDR3 is TGTGCCAGCAGCTTCGCGGGGGGGCCAAGGTACAATGAGCAGTTCTTC. Amino acids: CASSFAGGPRYNEQFF.

The rearrangement uses TRBV7-9 and TRBJ2-7; D gene ambiguous. Germline-derived CDR1 and CDR2 are SEHNR and FQNEAQ (reference sequence). The CDR3 is made up of 16 amino acids. With 5 bases removed from V and 2 bases from J, the gap between germline ends came to 19 bases. The CDR3 here is CASSPRSLSLAYEQYF. For the CDR3, the DNA is TGTGCCAGCAGCCCCAGGAGCTTGAGCCTGGCCTACGAGCAGTACTTC.

The V call is TRBV9, the J call TRBJ2-6; 9 positions agree with TRBD1. V shed 0 bases, J shed 2 bases, and the junction held 18 bases outside the gene matches. The germline V gene has CDR1 SGDLS and CDR2 YYNGEE. CDR3 length: 22 amino acids. CDR3 region: CASSVARWTGEPRGAGANVLTF. CDR3 DNA sequence: TGTGCCAGCAGCGTAGCTCGGTGGACAGGGGAACCAAGGGGGGCTGGGGCCAACGTCCTGACTTTC.